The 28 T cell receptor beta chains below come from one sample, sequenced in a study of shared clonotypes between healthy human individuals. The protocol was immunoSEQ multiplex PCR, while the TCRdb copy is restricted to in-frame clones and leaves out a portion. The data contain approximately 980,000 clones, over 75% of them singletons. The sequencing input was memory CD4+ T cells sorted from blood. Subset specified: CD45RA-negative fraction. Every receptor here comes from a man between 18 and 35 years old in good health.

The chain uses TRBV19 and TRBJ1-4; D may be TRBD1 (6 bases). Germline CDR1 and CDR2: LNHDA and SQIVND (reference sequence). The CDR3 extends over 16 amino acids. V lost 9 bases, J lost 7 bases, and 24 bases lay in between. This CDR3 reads CASAAHVQGWSEKLFF. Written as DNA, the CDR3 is TGTGCCAGCGCCGCCCACGTACAGGGATGGTCTGAAAAACTGTTTTTT.

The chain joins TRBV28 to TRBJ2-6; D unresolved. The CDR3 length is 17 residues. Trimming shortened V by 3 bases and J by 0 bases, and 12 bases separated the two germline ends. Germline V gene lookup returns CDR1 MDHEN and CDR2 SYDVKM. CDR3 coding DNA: TGTGCCAGCAGTTTTCAGAGTTCGAGCTCTGGGGCCAACGTCCTGACTTTC. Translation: CASSFQSSSSGANVLTF.

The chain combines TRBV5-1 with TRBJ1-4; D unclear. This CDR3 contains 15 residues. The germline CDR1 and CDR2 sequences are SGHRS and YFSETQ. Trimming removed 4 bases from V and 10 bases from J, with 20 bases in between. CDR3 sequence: CASSEAYSGEGKLFF. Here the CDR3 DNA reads TGCGCCAGCAGCGAGGCCTACAGCGGGGAGGGAAAACTGTTTTTT. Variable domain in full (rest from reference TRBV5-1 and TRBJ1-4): KAGVTQTPRYLIKTRGQQVTLSCSPISGHRSVSWYQQTPGQGLQFLFEYFSETQRNKGNFPGRFSGRQFSNSRSEMNVSTLELGDSALYLCASSEAYSGEGKLFFGSGTQLSVL.

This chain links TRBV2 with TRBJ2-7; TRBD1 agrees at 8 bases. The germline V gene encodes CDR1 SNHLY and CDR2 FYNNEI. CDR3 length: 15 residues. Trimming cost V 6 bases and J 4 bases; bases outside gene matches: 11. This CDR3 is CASSRGQGITYEQYF. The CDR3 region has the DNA TGTGCCAGCAGCAGGGGGCAGGGGATTACGTACGAGCAGTACTTC.

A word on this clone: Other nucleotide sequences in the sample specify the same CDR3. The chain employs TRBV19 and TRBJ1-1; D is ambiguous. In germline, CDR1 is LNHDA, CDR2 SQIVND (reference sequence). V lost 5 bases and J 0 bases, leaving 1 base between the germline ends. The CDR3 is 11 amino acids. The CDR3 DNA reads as TGTGCCAGTAGTCTGAACACTGAAGCTTTCTTT. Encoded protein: CASSLNTEAFF. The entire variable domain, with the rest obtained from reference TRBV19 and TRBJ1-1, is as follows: DGGITQSPKYLFRKEGQNVTLSCEQNLNHDAMYWYRQDPGQGLRLIYYSQIVNDFQKGDIAEGYSVSREKKESFPLTVTSAQKNPTAFYLCASSLNTEAFFGQGTRLTVV.

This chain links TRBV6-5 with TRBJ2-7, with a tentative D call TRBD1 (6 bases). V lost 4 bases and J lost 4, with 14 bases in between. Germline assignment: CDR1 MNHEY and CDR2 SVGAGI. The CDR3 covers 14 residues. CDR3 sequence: CASSLSQGRYEQYF. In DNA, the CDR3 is TGTGCCAGCAGTTTATCACAGGGCAGATACGAGCAGTACTTC.

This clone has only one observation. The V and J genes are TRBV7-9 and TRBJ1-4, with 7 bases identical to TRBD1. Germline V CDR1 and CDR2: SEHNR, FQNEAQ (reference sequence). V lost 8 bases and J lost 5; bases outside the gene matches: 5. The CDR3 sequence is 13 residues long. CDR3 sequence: CASGGQTNEKLFF. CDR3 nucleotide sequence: TGTGCCAGCGGGGGACAGACCAATGAAAAACTGTTTTTT.

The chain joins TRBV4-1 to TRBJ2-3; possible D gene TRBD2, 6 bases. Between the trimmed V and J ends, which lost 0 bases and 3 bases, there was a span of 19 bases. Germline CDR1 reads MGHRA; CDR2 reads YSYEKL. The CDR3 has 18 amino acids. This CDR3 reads CASSQEGQGLRLTDTQYF. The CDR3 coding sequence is TGCGCCAGCAGCCAAGAGGGGCAGGGACTTCGCCTTACAGATACGCAGTATTTT.

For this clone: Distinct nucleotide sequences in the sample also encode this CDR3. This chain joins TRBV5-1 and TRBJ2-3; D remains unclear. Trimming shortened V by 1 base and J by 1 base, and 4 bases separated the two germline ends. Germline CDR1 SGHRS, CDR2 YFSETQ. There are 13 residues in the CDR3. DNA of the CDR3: TGCGCCAGCAGCTTGCAGGGCACAGATACGCAGTATTTT. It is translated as CASSLQGTDTQYF.

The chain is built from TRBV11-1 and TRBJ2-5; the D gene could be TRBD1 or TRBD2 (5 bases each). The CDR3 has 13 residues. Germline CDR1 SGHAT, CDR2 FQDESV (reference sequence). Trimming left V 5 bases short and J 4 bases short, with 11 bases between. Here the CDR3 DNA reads TGTGCCAGCAGCCCCAGGGACGGAGAGACCCAGTACTTC. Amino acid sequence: CASSPRDGETQYF. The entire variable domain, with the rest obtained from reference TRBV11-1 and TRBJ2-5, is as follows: EAEVAQSPRYKITEKSQAVAFWCDPISGHATLYWYRQILGQGPELLVQFQDESVVDDSQLPKDRFSAERLKGVDSTLKIQPAELGDSAMYLCASSPRDGETQYFGPGTRLLVL.

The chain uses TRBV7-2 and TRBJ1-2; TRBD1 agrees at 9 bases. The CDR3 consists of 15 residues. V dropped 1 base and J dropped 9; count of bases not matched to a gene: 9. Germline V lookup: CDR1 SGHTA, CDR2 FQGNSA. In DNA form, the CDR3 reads TGTGCCAGCAGCTTAGGACCGGGACAGGGAGGCAGCTACACCTTC. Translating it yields CASSLGPGQGGSYTF.

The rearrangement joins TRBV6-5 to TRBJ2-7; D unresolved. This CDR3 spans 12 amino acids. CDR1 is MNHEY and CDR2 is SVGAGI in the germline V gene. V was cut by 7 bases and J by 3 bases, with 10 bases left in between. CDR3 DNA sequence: TGTGCCAGCACTGGGTTGGGCTACGAGCAGTACTTC. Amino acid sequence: CASTGLGYEQYF.

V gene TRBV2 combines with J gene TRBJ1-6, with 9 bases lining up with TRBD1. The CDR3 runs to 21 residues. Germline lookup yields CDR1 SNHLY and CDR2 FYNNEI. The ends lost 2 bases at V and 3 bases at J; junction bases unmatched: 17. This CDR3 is CASSESRRGTGTLSYNSPLHF. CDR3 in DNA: TGTGCCAGCAGTGAAAGTCGTCGCGGGACAGGGACCCTAAGCTATAATTCACCCCTCCACTTT.

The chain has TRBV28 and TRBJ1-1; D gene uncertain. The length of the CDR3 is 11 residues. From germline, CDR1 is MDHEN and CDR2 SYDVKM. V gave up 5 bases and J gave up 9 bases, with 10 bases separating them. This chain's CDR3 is CASSQRTQAFF. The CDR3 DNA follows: TGTGCCAGCAGTCAAAGGACCCAAGCTTTCTTT.

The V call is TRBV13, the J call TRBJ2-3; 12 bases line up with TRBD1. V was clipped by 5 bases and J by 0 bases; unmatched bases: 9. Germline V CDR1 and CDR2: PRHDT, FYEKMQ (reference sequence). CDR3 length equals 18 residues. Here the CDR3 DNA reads TGTGCCAGCAGCAACAGGCGGGACAGGGGGCCAAGCACAGATACGCAGTATTTT. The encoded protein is CASSNRRDRGPSTDTQYF.

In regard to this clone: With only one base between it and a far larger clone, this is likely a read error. Here the CDR3 DNA reads TGTGCCAGCAGCCGGGACAGGGGCTCCTACGAGCAGTACTTC. It is translated as CASSRDRGSYEQYF. This sequence joins TRBV5-5 and TRBJ2-7; 10 nucleotides line up with TRBD1. The J segment lost 0 bases and the V segment lost 4 bases, leaving 1 base of the junction unmatched. Germline values: CDR1 SGHKS, CDR2 YYEKEE (reference sequence). The CDR3 runs to 14 residues.

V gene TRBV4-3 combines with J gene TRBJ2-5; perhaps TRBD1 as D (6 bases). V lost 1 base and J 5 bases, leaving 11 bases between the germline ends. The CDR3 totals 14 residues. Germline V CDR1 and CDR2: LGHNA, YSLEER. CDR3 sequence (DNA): TGCGCCAGCAGCCAAGTTGGGACACGGGAGACCCAGTACTTC. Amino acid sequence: CASSQVGTRETQYF.

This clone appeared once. The CDR3 sequence is CASRMGGLGSAEAFF. CDR3 bases: TGTGCCAGCAGGATGGGGGGCTTGGGATCGGCTGAAGCTTTCTTT. The chain employs TRBV6-1 and TRBJ1-1; tentative D call: TRBD1 (6 bases). The CDR3 covers 15 residues. The germline gives CDR1 MNHNS, CDR2 SASEGT. V shed 6 bases and J shed 6 bases, with 20 bases lying between them.

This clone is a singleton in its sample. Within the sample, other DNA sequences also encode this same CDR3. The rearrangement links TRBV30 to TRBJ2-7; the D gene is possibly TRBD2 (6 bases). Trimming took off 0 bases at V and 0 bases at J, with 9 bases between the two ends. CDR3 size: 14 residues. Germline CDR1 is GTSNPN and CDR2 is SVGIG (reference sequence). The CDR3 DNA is TGTGCCTGGAGTGTTGGAGGGGACTCCTACGAGCAGTACTTC. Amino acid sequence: CAWSVGGDSYEQYF.

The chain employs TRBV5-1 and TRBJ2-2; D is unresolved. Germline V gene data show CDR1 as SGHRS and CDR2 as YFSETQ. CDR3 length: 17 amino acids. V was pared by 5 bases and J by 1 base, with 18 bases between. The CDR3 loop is CASRFVVPVMNTGELFF. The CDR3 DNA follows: TGCGCCAGCAGATTTGTAGTCCCGGTTATGAACACCGGGGAGCTGTTTTTT.

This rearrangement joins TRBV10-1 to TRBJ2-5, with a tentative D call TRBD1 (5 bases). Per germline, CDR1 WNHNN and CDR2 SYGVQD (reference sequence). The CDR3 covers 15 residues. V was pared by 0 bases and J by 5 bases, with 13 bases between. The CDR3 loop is CASSESVQGVETQYF. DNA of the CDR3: TGCGCCAGCAGTGAGTCGGTCCAGGGTGTGGAGACCCAGTACTTC.

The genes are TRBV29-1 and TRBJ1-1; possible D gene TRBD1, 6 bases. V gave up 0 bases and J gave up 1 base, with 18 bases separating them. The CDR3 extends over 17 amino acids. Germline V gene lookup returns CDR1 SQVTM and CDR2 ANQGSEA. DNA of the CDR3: TGCAGCGTTGAAGATTGGCAAGGGGGACAACGGAACACTGAAGCTTTCTTT. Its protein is CSVEDWQGGQRNTEAFF.

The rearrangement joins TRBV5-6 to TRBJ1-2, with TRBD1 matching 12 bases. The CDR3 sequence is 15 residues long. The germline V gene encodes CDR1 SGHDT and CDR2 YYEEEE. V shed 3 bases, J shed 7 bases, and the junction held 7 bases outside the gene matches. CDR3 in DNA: TGTGCCAGCAGCTCCCCGGGACAGGGGGCTGGTGGCTACACCTTC. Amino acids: CASSSPGQGAGGYTF.

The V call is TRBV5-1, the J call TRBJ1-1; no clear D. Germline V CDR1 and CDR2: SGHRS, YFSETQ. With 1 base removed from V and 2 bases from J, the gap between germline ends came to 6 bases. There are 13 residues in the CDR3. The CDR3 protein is CASSLMHNTEAFF. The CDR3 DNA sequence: TGCGCCAGCAGCTTGATGCATAACACTGAAGCTTTCTTT.

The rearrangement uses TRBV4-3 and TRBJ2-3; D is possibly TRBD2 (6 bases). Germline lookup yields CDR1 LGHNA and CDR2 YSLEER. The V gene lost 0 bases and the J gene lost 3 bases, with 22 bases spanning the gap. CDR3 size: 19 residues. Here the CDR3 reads CASSQDWGVWRVATDTQYF. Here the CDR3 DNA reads TGCGCCAGCAGCCAAGATTGGGGGGTTTGGAGGGTGGCTACAGATACGCAGTATTTT.

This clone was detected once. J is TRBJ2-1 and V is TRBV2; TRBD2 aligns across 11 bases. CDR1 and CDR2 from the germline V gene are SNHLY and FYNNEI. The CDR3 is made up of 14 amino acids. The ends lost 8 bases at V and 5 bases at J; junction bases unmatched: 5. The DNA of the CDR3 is TGTGCCAGCCGAACTAGCGGGGGAAACAATGAGCAGTTCTTC. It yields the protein CASRTSGGNNEQFF.

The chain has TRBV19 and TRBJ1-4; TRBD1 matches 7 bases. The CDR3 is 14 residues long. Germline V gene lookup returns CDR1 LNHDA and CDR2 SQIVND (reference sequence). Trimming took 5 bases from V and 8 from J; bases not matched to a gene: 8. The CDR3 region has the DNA TGTGCCAGTAGTGGGGGACAGAAGGCCGAAAAACTGTTTTTT. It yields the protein CASSGGQKAEKLFF.

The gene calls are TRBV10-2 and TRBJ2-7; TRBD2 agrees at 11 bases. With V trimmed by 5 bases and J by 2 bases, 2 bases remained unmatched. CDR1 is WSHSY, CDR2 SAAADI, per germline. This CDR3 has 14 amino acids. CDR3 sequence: CASSPSGGTYEQYF. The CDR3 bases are TGCGCCAGCAGTCCTAGCGGGGGGACCTACGAGCAGTACTTC.